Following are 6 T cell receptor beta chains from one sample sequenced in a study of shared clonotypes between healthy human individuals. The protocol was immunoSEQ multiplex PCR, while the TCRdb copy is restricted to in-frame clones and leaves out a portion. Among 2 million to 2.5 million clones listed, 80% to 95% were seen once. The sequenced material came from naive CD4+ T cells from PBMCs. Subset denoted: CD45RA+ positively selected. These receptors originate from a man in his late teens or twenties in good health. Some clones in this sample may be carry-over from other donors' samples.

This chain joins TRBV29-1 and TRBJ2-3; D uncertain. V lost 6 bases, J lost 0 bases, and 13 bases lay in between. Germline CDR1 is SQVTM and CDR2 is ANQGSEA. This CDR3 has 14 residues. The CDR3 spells CSVLPVSSTDTQYF. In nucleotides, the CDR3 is TGCAGCGTCCTCCCGGTCTCTAGCACAGATACGCAGTATTTT.

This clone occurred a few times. This CDR3 reads CAISPGSSGNTIYF. Written as DNA, the CDR3 is TGTGCCATCAGTCCCGGGAGCTCTGGAAACACCATATATTTT. V and J are TRBV10-3 and TRBJ1-3; D is ambiguous. Germline lookup yields CDR1 ENHRY and CDR2 SYGVKD. The CDR3 covers 14 residues. The ends were cut back, 5 bases at V and 0 bases at J, with 8 bases in the middle.

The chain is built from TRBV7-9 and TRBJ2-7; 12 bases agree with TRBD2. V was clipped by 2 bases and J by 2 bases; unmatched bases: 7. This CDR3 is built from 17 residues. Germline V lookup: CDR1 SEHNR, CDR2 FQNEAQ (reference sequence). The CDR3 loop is CASSLSVTSGRPYEQYF. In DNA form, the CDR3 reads TGTGCCAGCAGCTTATCGGTGACTAGCGGGAGACCCTACGAGCAGTACTTC.

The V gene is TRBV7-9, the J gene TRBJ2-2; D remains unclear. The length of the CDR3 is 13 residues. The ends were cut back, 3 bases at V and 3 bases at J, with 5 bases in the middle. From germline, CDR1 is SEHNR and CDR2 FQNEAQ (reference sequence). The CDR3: CASSFGDTGELFF. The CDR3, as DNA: TGTGCCAGCAGCTTTGGGGACACCGGGGAGCTGTTTTTT.

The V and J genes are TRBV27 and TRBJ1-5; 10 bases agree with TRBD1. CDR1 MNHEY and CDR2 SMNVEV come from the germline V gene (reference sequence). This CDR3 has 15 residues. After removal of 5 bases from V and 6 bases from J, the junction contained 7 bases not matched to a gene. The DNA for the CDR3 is TGTGCCAGCAGTGCGCGACAGGGGGCAGGTCAGCCCCAGCATTTT. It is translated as CASSARQGAGQPQHF.

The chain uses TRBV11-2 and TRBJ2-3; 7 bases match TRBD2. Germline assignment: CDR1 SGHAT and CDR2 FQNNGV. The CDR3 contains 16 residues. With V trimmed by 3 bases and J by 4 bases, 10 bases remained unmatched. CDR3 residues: CASSLIAGHTPDTQYF. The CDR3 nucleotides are TGTGCCAGCAGCTTGATAGCGGGCCATACACCAGATACGCAGTATTTT.